This T cell receptor (beta chain) was obtained from a study of CD8 T cells in ankylosing spondylitis. Broader study findings: Ankylosing spondylitis blood seemed to carry a telltale TCR beta motif made of under 10 highly homologous variants. Clones tied to disease were said to be significantly enriched in matched ankylosing spondylitis synovial fluid.

This clonotype was found once. Its antigen remains unknown. TCR beta libraries were made by quantitative 5'-RACE with molecular barcodes. TCRdb recomputed calls from the 5' RACE reads with MiXCR, one row per CDR3 protein. The repertoire holds 350,000 or so distinct CDR3 sequences, with about 9.9% as singletons. Germline V gives CDR1 SNHLY, CDR2 FYNNEI. This CDR3 is built from 14 residues. Trimming took off 6 bases at V and 1 base at J, with 9 bases between the two ends. The chain has TRBV2 and TRBJ2-2; D not certain. The sequence derives from a female donor with ankylosing spondylitis or in good health (not recorded which). The sequenced sample consisted of blood, either unsorted or a sorted T cell fraction (not recorded which). CDR3 in amino acids: CASSGSENTGELFF. CDR3 in DNA: TGTGCCAGCAGCGGGTCGGAGAACACCGGGGAGCTGTTTTTT. The full variable domain, rest sourced from reference TRBV2 and TRBJ2-2, is EPEVTQTPSHQVTQMGQEVILRCVPISNHLYFYWYRQILGQKVEFLVSFYNNEISEKSEIFDDQFSVERPDGSNFTLKIRSTKLEDSAMYFCASSGSENTGELFFGEGSRLTVL.